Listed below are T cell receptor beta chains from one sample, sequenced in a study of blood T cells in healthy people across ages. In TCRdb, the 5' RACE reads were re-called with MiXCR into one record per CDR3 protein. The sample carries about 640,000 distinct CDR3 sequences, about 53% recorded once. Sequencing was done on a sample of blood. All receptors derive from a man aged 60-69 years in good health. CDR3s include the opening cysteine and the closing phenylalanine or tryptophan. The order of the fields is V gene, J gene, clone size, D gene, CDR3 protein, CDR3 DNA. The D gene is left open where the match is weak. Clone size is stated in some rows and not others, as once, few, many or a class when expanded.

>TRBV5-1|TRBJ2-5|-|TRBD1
CASSFGQGTQETQYF
TGCGCCAGCAGCTTCGGACAGGGAACTCAGGAGACCCAGTACTTC
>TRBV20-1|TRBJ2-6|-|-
CSASRGAGANVLTF
TGCAGTGCTAGCCGGGGCGCTGGGGCCAACGTCCTGACTTTC
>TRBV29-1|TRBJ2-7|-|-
CSARQGGDEQYF
TGCAGCGCCCGACAGGGAGGGGACGAGCAGTACTTC
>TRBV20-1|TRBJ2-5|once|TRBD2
CSAAKWLAGGRNERYF
TGCAGTGCTGCGAAGTGGCTAGCGGGGGGCCGCAATGAGCGGTACTTC
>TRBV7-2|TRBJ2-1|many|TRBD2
CASSLFYGTSGGTEQFF
TGTGCCAGCAGCTTATTCTATGGGACTAGCGGGGGAACTGAGCAGTTCTTC
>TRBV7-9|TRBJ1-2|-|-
CASSSGAGVVGYTF
TGTGCCAGCAGCTCCGGGGCAGGGGTGGTTGGCTACACCTTC
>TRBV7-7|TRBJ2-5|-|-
CASSLGGSLVETQYF
TGTGCCAGCAGCTTAGGCGGCTCCTTAGTCGAGACCCAGTACTTC
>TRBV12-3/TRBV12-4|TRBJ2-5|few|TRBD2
CASSLSSGGIWETQYF
TGTGCCAGCAGTTTATCTAGCGGGGGGATTTGGGAGACCCAGTACTTC
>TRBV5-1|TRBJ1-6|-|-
CASSWGRGGSYNSPLHF
TGCGCCAGCAGCTGGGGCCGAGGGGGCTCCTATAATTCACCCCTCCACTTT
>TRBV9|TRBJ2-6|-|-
CASSVVGANVLTF
TGTGCCAGCAGCGTCGTTGGGGCCAACGTCCTGACTTTC
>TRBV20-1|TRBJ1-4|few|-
CSAPAGATNEKLFF
TGCAGTGCCCCGGCCGGGGCAACTAATGAAAAACTGTTTTTT
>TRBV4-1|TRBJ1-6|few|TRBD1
CASSQKIPGDRPTPLHF
TGCGCCAGCAGCCAAAAGATCCCCGGGGACAGGCCAACACCCCTCCACTTT
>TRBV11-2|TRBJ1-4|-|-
CASSLGTRWGTNEKLFF
TGTGCCAGCAGCTTAGGCACCCGGTGGGGTACTAATGAAAAACTGTTTTTT
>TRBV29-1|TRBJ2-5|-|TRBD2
CSVEDRKERGTLFYNEQYF
TGCAGCGTTGAAGATCGAAAAGAGCGGGGTACCCTTTTTTACAATGAGCAGTACTTC
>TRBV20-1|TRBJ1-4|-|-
CSARLAATTNEKLFF
TGCAGTGCTAGATTGGCGGCGACAACTAATGAAAAACTGTTTTTT
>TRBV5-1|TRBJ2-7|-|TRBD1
CASSPGYGDSHPEQYF
TGCGCCAGCAGCCCGGGGTATGGGGACAGTCACCCCGAGCAGTACTTC
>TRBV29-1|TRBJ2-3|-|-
CSVEVQGPDTQYF
TGCAGCGTTGAAGTCCAGGGTCCAGATACGCAGTATTTT
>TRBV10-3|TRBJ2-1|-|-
CAISGQNNNEQFF
TGTGCCATCAGCGGACAAAACAATAATGAGCAGTTCTTC
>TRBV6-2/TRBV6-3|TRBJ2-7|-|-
CASSYGRGFEQYF
TGTGCCAGCAGTTACGGACGGGGATTCGAGCAGTACTTC
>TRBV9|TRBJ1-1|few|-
CASSQTTNTEAFF
TGTGCCAGCAGCCAGACTACGAACACTGAAGCTTTCTTT
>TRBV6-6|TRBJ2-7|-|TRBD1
CASSYSLGTGNEQYF
TGTGCCAGCAGTTACTCCTTAGGGACAGGCAACGAGCAGTACTTC
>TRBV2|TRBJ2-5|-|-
CASTSQGVQETQYF
TGTGCCAGCACCTCCCAGGGAGTCCAAGAGACCCAGTACTTC
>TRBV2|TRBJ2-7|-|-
CASLSGGYEQYF
TGTGCCAGCTTGAGCGGTGGCTACGAGCAGTACTTC
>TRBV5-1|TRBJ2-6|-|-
CASSIPSSGANVLTF
TGCGCCAGCAGCATCCCAAGCTCTGGGGCCAACGTCCTGACTTTC
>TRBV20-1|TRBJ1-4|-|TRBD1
CSARGGRGYEKLFF
TGCAGTGCTAGAGGAGGCAGGGGGTATGAAAAACTGTTTTTT
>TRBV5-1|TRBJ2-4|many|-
CASSLEAARDGIQYF
TGCGCCAGCAGCTTGGAAGCCGCCAGGGACGGCATTCAGTACTTC
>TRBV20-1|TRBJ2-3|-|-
CSASQGGGTDTQYF
TGCAGTGCCTCACAGGGCGGCGGCACAGATACGCAGTATTTT
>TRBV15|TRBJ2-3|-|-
CATSRPGQGMRLDTQYF
TGTGCCACCAGCAGACCCGGGCAGGGCATGAGGCTGGATACGCAGTATTTT
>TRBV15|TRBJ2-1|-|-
CATSFKGSSYNEQFF
TGTGCCACCAGTTTTAAGGGGAGCTCCTACAATGAGCAGTTCTTC
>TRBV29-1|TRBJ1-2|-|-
CSHQEPHGYGYTF
TGCAGCCACCAGGAGCCCCATGGGTATGGCTACACCTTC
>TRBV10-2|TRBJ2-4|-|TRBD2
CASSESRLAGGSAKNIQYF
TGCGCCAGCAGTGAGTCTCGTCTAGCGGGGGGATCAGCCAAAAACATTCAGTACTTC
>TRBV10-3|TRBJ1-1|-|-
CAISEVAGVNTEAFF
TGTGCCATCAGTGAGGTGGCAGGGGTGAACACTGAAGCTTTCTTT
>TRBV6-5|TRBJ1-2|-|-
CASSPHGAGDYGYTF
TGTGCCAGCAGTCCCCATGGCGCAGGAGACTATGGCTACACCTTC
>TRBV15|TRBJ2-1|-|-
CVTSRDSQVYNEQFF
TGTGTCACCAGCAGAGATTCACAGGTCTACAATGAGCAGTTCTTC
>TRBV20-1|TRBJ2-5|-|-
CSARNSRGTQYF
TGCAGTGCTCGCAACAGCCGGGGGACCCAGTACTTC
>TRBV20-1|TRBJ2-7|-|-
CSARGSAAYEQYF
TGCAGTGCTAGGGGGAGTGCCGCCTACGAGCAGTACTTC
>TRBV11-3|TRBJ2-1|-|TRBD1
CASSLGGTGVNEQFF
TGTGCCAGCAGCTTGGGCGGGACAGGGGTTAACGAGCAGTTCTTC
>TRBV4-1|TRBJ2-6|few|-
CASSPYLPGPGANVLTF
TGCGCCAGCAGCCCGTACCTACCGGGCCCTGGGGCCAACGTCCTGACTTTC
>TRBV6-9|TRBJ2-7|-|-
CASSRHGSSYEQYF
TGTGCCAGCAGCCGACACGGGAGCTCCTACGAGCAGTACTTC
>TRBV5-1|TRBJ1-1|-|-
CASSLEQGRAEAFF
TGCGCCAGCAGCTTGGAACAGGGCCGGGCTGAAGCTTTCTTT
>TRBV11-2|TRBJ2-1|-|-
CASSVPSGQQFF
TGTGCCAGCAGCGTTCCCTCAGGGCAGCAGTTCTTC
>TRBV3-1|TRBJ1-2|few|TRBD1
CASSHPTGGFNYGYTF
TGTGCCAGCAGCCACCCCACAGGGGGCTTTAACTATGGCTACACCTTC
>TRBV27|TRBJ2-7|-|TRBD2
CASSFSPPGGIYEQYF
TGTGCCAGCAGTTTCTCCCCTCCGGGGGGAATCTACGAGCAGTACTTC
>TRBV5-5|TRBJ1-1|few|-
CASSLVGDHTEAFF
TGTGCCAGCAGCTTGGTGGGGGATCACACTGAAGCTTTCTTT
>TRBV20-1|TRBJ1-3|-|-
CSARDSDISGNTIYF
TGCAGTGCTAGAGATTCGGACATCTCTGGAAACACCATATATTTT